The next 30 T cell receptor beta chains were all read from a single sample in a study of OX40 agonist ivuxolimab in advanced cancers. Method: immunoSEQ multiplex PCR; TCRdb's copy keeps in-frame clones and lacks some. The sample lists tens of thousands of clones; around 79% were seen once. This material consisted of CD4+ or CD8+ T cells sorted from blood, taken in a trial of the OX40 agonist ivuxolimab. Receptors originate from an adult with an advanced solid tumor such as melanoma, head and neck, liver or kidney cancer.

This clone was seen more than once but under ten times. V and J are TRBV27 and TRBJ2-5, with 7 bases fitting TRBD1. Germline trimming cut 0 bases from V and 1 base from J; bases unmatched to any gene: 14. Germline CDR1 MNHEY, CDR2 SMNVEV (reference sequence). The CDR3 runs to 19 residues. CDR3 coding DNA: TGTGCCAGCAGTTTATCGAGCCCCGGGACAGTGCGACTCCAAGAGACCCAGTACTTC. Amino acid sequence: CASSLSSPGTVRLQETQYF.

The V call is TRBV4-3, the J call TRBJ1-3; tentatively, D is TRBD1 (6 bases). Trimming pared 0 bases from V and 2 bases from J, leaving 17 bases between. CDR1 is LGHNA and CDR2 is YSLEER in the germline V gene. The CDR3 consists of 18 residues. CDR3 bases: TGCGCCAGCAGCCAAGAGGTCACAGCCAGGGGACCTGGAAACACCATATATTTT. Translation gives CASSQEVTARGPGNTIYF.

This clone has only one observation. As DNA, the CDR3 is TGTGCCAGCAGCTTGGGAGGGTACGAGCAGTACTTC. Its protein product is CASSLGGYEQYF. The chain uses TRBV5-6 and TRBJ2-5, with a weak D call TRBD2 (5 bases). The closer fit of TRBJ2-7 to the DNA end suggests the J call may be wrong. Germline V gene lookup returns CDR1 SGHDT and CDR2 YYEEEE. This CDR3 has 12 residues.

This chain connects TRBV27 to TRBJ2-3; 8 bases align to TRBD2. V was pared by 3 bases and J by 4 bases, with 6 bases of the junction left unmatched. The CDR3 is 15 amino acids. Germline V gene sequence: CDR1 MNHEY, CDR2 SMNVEV (reference sequence). The CDR3 nucleotides read TGTGCCAGCAGTTTGTCAACGGGACTAGCAGATACGCAGTATTTT. This codes for CASSLSTGLADTQYF.

J is TRBJ2-7 and V is TRBV15; 7 bases fit TRBD2. Trimming cost V 1 base and J 4 bases; bases outside gene matches: 13. Germline CDR1 is LNHNV and CDR2 is YYDKDF (reference sequence). This CDR3 comprises 17 residues. CDR3 nucleotide sequence: TGTGCCACCAGCAGAGGGATAACGGGGGAGGGTCATTACGAGCAGTACTTC. The encoded protein is CATSRGITGEGHYEQYF.

This clone was seen only once. The CDR3 spells CASSSSTGGVETQYF. CDR3 DNA: TGTGCCAGCTCATCAAGCACAGGGGGCGTGGAGACCCAGTACTTC. This chain connects TRBV18 to TRBJ2-5; TRBD1 agrees at 9 bases. Germline-derived CDR1 and CDR2 are KGHSH and LQKENI. This CDR3 comprises 15 residues. Trimming at V came to 5 bases and at J to 5 bases, leaving 9 bases not matched to a gene.

This clone has just one count. The V call is TRBV28, the J call TRBJ1-1, with D possibly TRBD1 on 5 matching bases. The V end was cut by 3 bases, the J end by 1 base, with 9 bases between. CDR3 length equals 14 residues. Germline CDR1 reads MDHEN; CDR2 reads SYDVKM. Here the CDR3 DNA reads TGTGCCAGCAGTTTGGCCGGGGGGAACACTGAAGCTTTCTTT. This gives the protein CASSLAGGNTEAFF.

The rearrangement uses TRBV2 and TRBJ1-2, with 7 positions matching TRBD1. The CDR3 runs 13 residues. V lost 5 bases to trimming and J lost 8 bases; unmatched junction nucleotides: 8. The germline V gene encodes CDR1 SNHLY and CDR2 FYNNEI. CDR3 region: CASSPETGRGYTF. The CDR3 DNA reads as TGTGCCAGCAGTCCAGAGACAGGGAGAGGCTACACCTTC.

By sample fraction, this clone is medium-sized (0.01 to 0.1%). The chain links TRBV28 to TRBJ1-5; the match to TRBD1 covers 8 bases. Germline V CDR1 and CDR2: MDHEN, SYDVKM. Losses at the gene ends were 3 bases for V and 9 bases for J; bases not matched to a gene: 13. This CDR3 is 16 amino acids long. CDR3 sequence: CASSLTGAVSVGPQHF. For the CDR3, the DNA is TGTGCCAGCAGTTTGACAGGGGCAGTATCCGTCGGGCCCCAGCATTTT.

This clone turned up a few times. The chain recombines TRBV29-1 with TRBJ2-3, with 14 bases identical to TRBD2. Germline CDR1 reads SQVTM; CDR2 reads ANQGSEA. This CDR3 is built from 15 residues. Trimming cost V 4 bases and J 2 bases; bases outside gene matches: 2. The CDR3 region is CSVGGLAGDTDTQYF. The CDR3 nucleotides read TGCAGCGTTGGGGGACTAGCGGGGGACACAGATACGCAGTATTTT.

The V gene is TRBV7-8, the J gene TRBJ2-7, with D tentatively TRBD2 (6 bases). The V gene lost 5 bases and the J gene lost 3 bases, with 14 bases spanning the gap. CDR1 SGHVS and CDR2 FQNEAQ come from the germline V gene. This CDR3 has 14 amino acids. In nucleotides, the CDR3 is TGTGCCAGCAGCGCTAGCGTGGCCGGCTACGAGCAGTACTTC. Protein sequence: CASSASVAGYEQYF.

The CDR3 loop is CASRQERSGGYGYTF. The CDR3 coding sequence is TGTGCCAGCAGACAAGAAAGGTCGGGGGGCTATGGCTACACCTTC. The V gene is TRBV7-2, the J gene TRBJ1-2; tentatively, D is TRBD1 (5 bases). V was cut by 6 bases and J by 4 bases, with 18 bases left in between. This CDR3 region has 15 residues. CDR1 SGHTA and CDR2 FQGNSA come from the germline V gene.

CDR3 nucleotides: TGTGCCATCGGAACGACAGGCTCCCAAGAGACCCAGTACTTC. It specifies CAIGTTGSQETQYF. The chain combines TRBV10-3 with TRBJ2-5, with D maybe TRBD1 (6 bases). The CDR3 runs 14 residues. Trimming cost V 8 bases and J 1 base, with 14 bases left between them. Germline V gene lookup returns CDR1 ENHRY and CDR2 SYGVKD.

The V call is TRBV5-6, the J call TRBJ1-5; the match to TRBD1 covers 8 bases. This CDR3 is built from 15 residues. CDR1 and CDR2 (germline): SGHDT, YYEEEE. Trimming at V came to 2 bases and at J to 2 bases, leaving 3 bases not matched to a gene. The CDR3 region is CASSFGTGGNQPQHF. Written as DNA, the CDR3 is TGTGCCAGCAGCTTTGGGACAGGCGGCAATCAGCCCCAGCATTTT.

This chain connects TRBV5-1 to TRBJ2-5; weak D call: TRBD2 (6 bases). The germline V and J ends were trimmed by 0 bases and 1 base, with 10 bases remaining between them. This CDR3 has 15 residues. Germline loops: CDR1 SGHRS, CDR2 YFSETQ. CDR3: CASSLGGVRQETQYF. The CDR3, as DNA: TGCGCCAGCAGCTTGGGCGGGGTACGCCAAGAGACCCAGTACTTC.

This clone was counted a single time. The V gene is TRBV30, the J gene TRBJ2-5; a weak D match, TRBD2 (6 bases). Germline CDR1 and CDR2: GTSNPN and SVGIG (reference sequence). V lost 2 bases and J lost 5, with 9 bases in between. The CDR3 has 12 residues. CDR3 region: CAWSPRGETQYF. In DNA, the CDR3 is TGTGCCTGGAGTCCCCGGGGGGAGACCCAGTACTTC.

The chain uses TRBV30 and TRBJ1-1; no reliable D call. CDR1 GTSNPN and CDR2 SVGIG come from the germline V gene (reference sequence). V dropped 1 base and J dropped 7 bases, with 16 bases sitting between them. CDR3 size: 14 residues. Here the CDR3 reads CAWSGPRLGGEAFF. Here the CDR3 DNA reads TGTGCCTGGAGTGGTCCGAGACTTGGCGGTGAAGCTTTCTTT.

The rearrangement joins TRBV25-1 to TRBJ2-7; 7 positions match TRBD1. The CDR3 has 13 amino acids. Trimming took 6 bases from V and 4 from J; bases not matched to a gene: 6. Germline CDR1 reads MGHDK; CDR2 reads SYGVNS. CDR3 DNA sequence: TGTGCCAGCAGGAGGGGGCTCGGGTACGAGCAGTACTTC. It yields the protein CASRRGLGYEQYF.

This chain links TRBV27 with TRBJ2-5, with 9 bases that match TRBD1. This CDR3 spans 14 amino acids. With 5 bases clipped from V and 5 bases from J, the junction kept 6 bases outside the gene matches. Germline V gene lookup returns CDR1 MNHEY and CDR2 SMNVEV (reference sequence). As DNA, the CDR3 is TGTGCCAGCAGTAGAGGACAGGGGTGGGAGACCCAGTACTTC. As protein: CASSRGQGWETQYF.

In its sample, this clone was seen a few times. The gene calls are TRBV27 and TRBJ1-4; D possibly corresponds to TRBD1 (5 bases). The germline V gene encodes CDR1 MNHEY and CDR2 SMNVEV (reference sequence). CDR3 length: 14 residues. V shed 3 bases and J shed 7 bases, with 12 bases lying between them. DNA for the CDR3: TGTGCCAGCAGTTTTGGGGGGTTGGGTGAAAAACTGTTTTTT. It codes for CASSFGGLGEKLFF.

This chain links TRBV5-1 with TRBJ2-2; the D gene is possibly TRBD1 (6 bases). Germline lookup yields CDR1 SGHRS and CDR2 YFSETQ. Trimming pared 1 base from V and 6 bases from J, leaving 22 bases between. The CDR3 is 18 amino acids. CDR3 loop: CASSLTGSLNIKAGELFF. CDR3 bases: TGCGCCAGCAGCTTGACAGGGTCGCTAAACATAAAGGCCGGGGAGCTGTTTTTT.

This clone was counted between two and nine times. The chain has TRBV9 and TRBJ1-2; maybe TRBD1 (5 bases). This CDR3 contains 14 residues. Trimming removed 2 bases at V and 5 bases at J, with 13 bases between. The germline V gene has CDR1 SGDLS and CDR2 YYNGEE. CDR3 region: CASSVNTGLYGYTF. The CDR3 DNA follows: TGTGCCAGCAGCGTTAATACAGGCCTATATGGCTACACCTTC.

DNA for the CDR3: TGTGCCAGCAGCTTAGGGGTTGGGGGGAATCAGCCCCAGCATTTT. Translated, it gives CASSLGVGGNQPQHF. J is TRBJ1-5 and V is TRBV7-9; D is perhaps TRBD1 (5 bases). Germline CDR1 reads SEHNR; CDR2 reads FQNEAQ (reference sequence). V was cut by 1 base and J by 4 bases, with 11 bases left in between. The CDR3 runs to 15 residues.

This rearrangement joins TRBV4-1 to TRBJ1-1, with D maybe TRBD1 (6 bases). V lost 2 bases to trimming and J lost 0 bases, with 10 bases between them. CDR3 length equals 15 residues. Looked up from germline, CDR1 is MGHRA and CDR2 is YSYEKL. The CDR3 coding sequence is TGCGCCAGCAGCCAAAGACAGGCCATGAACACTGAAGCTTTCTTT. Translated, it gives CASSQRQAMNTEAFF.

A few counts support this clone. The J gene is TRBJ2-3, the V gene TRBV18; D remains ambiguous. CDR3 size: 15 residues. The ends were cut back, 6 bases at V and 0 bases at J, with 13 bases in the middle. CDR1 is KGHSH and CDR2 is LQKENI in the germline V gene. Here the CDR3 reads CASSPVRGSTDTQYF. The DNA of the CDR3 is TGTGCCAGCTCCCCTGTTCGTGGGAGCACAGATACGCAGTATTTT.

The chain uses TRBV2 and TRBJ2-7, with a possible D match to TRBD1 (6 bases). CDR3 length equals 14 residues. The V end lost 6 bases, the J end lost 2 bases, and 14 bases lay between the germline ends. Germline V gene data show CDR1 as SNHLY and CDR2 as FYNNEI. The CDR3 protein is CASRATGTPYEQYF. CDR3 sequence (DNA): TGTGCCAGCAGAGCTACAGGGACCCCCTACGAGCAGTACTTC.

CDR3 coding DNA: TGTGCCTGGAGGACGGGCGTCTTAAATTCACCCCTCCACTTT. Its translation: CAWRTGVLNSPLHF. V gene TRBV30 combines with J gene TRBJ1-6; D unclear. CDR1 and CDR2 from the germline V gene are GTSNPN and SVGIG (reference sequence). Trimming stripped 3 bases from V and 7 bases from J, with 13 bases between. The CDR3 sequence is 14 residues long.

V gene TRBV7-2 combines with J gene TRBJ1-6; the D gene is possibly TRBD1 (5 bases). V was pared by 2 bases and J by 8 bases, with 13 bases between. From germline, CDR1 is SGHTA and CDR2 FQGNSA. This CDR3 is built from 15 residues. CDR3 in DNA: TGTGCCAGCAGCTTAATGGGGCGGCGGGATTCACCCCTCCACTTT. Protein sequence: CASSLMGRRDSPLHF.

The V gene is TRBV19, the J gene TRBJ2-5; a weak D match, TRBD1 (5 bases). V was trimmed by 8 bases and J by 2 bases, leaving 12 bases between them. From germline, CDR1 is LNHDA and CDR2 SQIVND (reference sequence). The CDR3 extends over 13 amino acids. CDR3 nucleotide sequence: TGTGCCAGTGGCCAGGGATGGCAAGAGACCCAGTACTTC. This gives the protein CASGQGWQETQYF. Looking up the rest from reference TRBV19 and TRBJ2-5 gives the full variable domain: DGGITQSPKYLFRKEGQNVTLSCEQNLNHDAMYWYRQDPGQGLRLIYYSQIVNDFQKGDIAEGYSVSREKKESFPLTVTSAQKNPTAFYLCASGQGWQETQYFGPGTRLLVL.

The rearrangement joins TRBV4-1 to TRBJ2-7; no reliable D call. Germline V CDR1 and CDR2: MGHRA, YSYEKL. V was clipped by 0 bases and J by 3 bases, with 6 bases between them. This CDR3 spans 13 amino acids. CDR3 protein: CASSQDRSYEQYF. The CDR3 region has the DNA TGCGCCAGCAGCCAAGATCGGAGCTACGAGCAGTACTTC.